This T cell receptor (beta chain) was sequenced during a study of OX40 agonist ivuxolimab in advanced cancers. The CDR3 loop spans 13 amino acids. Germline V gene data show CDR1 as SGHVS and CDR2 as FNYEAQ. The V end lost 8 bases, the J end lost 0 bases, and 11 bases lay between the germline ends. Sequencing used immunoSEQ multiplex PCR; TCRdb keeps in-frame clones, though not all of them. The sample shows 20,000 to 25,000 clones, roughly four fifths of them seen only once. This receptor was obtained from an adult with an advanced solid tumor such as melanoma, head and neck, liver or kidney cancer. The sample consisted of CD4+ or CD8+ T cells sorted from blood, taken in a trial of the OX40 agonist ivuxolimab. The rearrangement links TRBV7-6 to TRBJ2-7, with D tentatively TRBD1 (5 bases). CDR3 DNA: TGTGCCAGCGGAACAGGCCACTCCTACGAGCAGTACTTC. Its translation: CASGTGHSYEQYF.